These 14 T cell receptor beta chains were sequenced from one sample in a study of control samples from healthy donors and cancer patients. Data came from immunoSEQ multiplex PCR; TCRdb stores just in-frame clones and leaves some out. The sample consists of about 160,000 clones, roughly 90% of them appearing once. Specimen: blood. Receptor source: a man aged 30-40 years in good health.

J is TRBJ2-3 and V is TRBV5-1, with a weak D call TRBD1 (6 bases). Trimming shortened V by 3 bases and J by 0 bases, and 17 bases separated the two germline ends. The CDR3 has 17 amino acids. Germline CDR1 and CDR2: SGHRS and YFSETQ. The CDR3 region has the DNA TGCGCCAGCAGCTGGGGAACAGGGAAGGGGAGCACAGATACGCAGTATTTT. Translated, it gives CASSWGTGKGSTDTQYF.

This clone was picked up one time. The V and J genes are TRBV29-1 and TRBJ2-7; maybe TRBD1 (5 bases). CDR3 size: 11 residues. V was trimmed by 4 bases and J by 6 bases, leaving 10 bases between them. CDR1 is SQVTM and CDR2 is ANQGSEA in the germline V gene. The CDR3 spells CSVGGGAEQYF. CDR3 nucleotides: TGCAGCGTTGGAGGTGGGGCCGAGCAGTACTTC.

The V gene is TRBV2, the J gene TRBJ2-3; no clear D. The DNA end is a closer match to TRBJ1-5, so the J assignment may be wrong. The CDR3 runs to 14 residues. The V gene's germline CDR1 is SNHLY and CDR2 FYNNEI. CDR3 region: CASRGVPTMNPQHF. Here the CDR3 DNA reads TGTGCCAGCAGGGGCGTCCCAACCATGAACCCACAGCATTTT.

The CDR3 region is CASRSDGSTEAFF. The DNA of the CDR3 is TGTGCCAGCAGGTCAGACGGAAGCACTGAAGCTTTCTTT. This rearrangement joins TRBV6-5 to TRBJ1-1, with D unresolved. The V end was cut by 6 bases, the J end by 4 bases, with 12 bases between. CDR1 is MNHEY, CDR2 SVGAGI, per germline. The CDR3 extends over 13 amino acids.

This chain links TRBV7-9 with TRBJ1-6; 10 bases line up with TRBD1. Germline-derived CDR1 and CDR2 are SEHNR and FQNEAQ (reference sequence). V was clipped by 6 bases and J by 8 bases; unmatched bases: 7. The CDR3 is made up of 15 amino acids. For the CDR3, the DNA is TGTGCCAGCAGAAGGGACAGGGGAGATCATTCACCCCTCCACTTT. Its translation is CASRRDRGDHSPLHF.

This clone was seen more than once but under ten times. CDR3 protein: CASSPRLNSGNTIYF. The CDR3 nucleotides are TGTGCCAGCAGCCCGAGACTAAACTCTGGAAACACCATATATTTT. V and J are TRBV7-9 and TRBJ1-3; D uncertain. CDR1 and CDR2 (germline): SEHNR, FQNEAQ (reference sequence). V lost 5 bases, J lost 0 bases, and 11 bases lay in between. The CDR3 loop spans 15 amino acids.

DNA of the CDR3: TGTGCAACCGCTGGGATGAACACTGAAGCTTTCTTT. This encodes CATAGMNTEAFF. V gene TRBV18 combines with J gene TRBJ1-1; the D is unclear. From germline, CDR1 is KGHSH and CDR2 LQKENI. This CDR3 region has 12 residues. The whole variable domain, remainder taken from reference TRBV18 and TRBJ1-1, is NAGVMQNPRHLVRRRGQEARLRCSPMKGHSHVYWYRQLPEEGLKFMVYLQKENIIDESGMPKERFSAEFPKEGPSILRIQQVVRGDSAAYFCATAGMNTEAFFGQGTRLTVV.

This clone has a handful of counts. In DNA, the CDR3 is TGTGCCAGCAGCTTGGGACAGGGGAACTATGGCTACACCTTC. Encoded protein: CASSLGQGNYGYTF. The chain uses TRBV5-4 and TRBJ1-2; the match to TRBD1 covers 8 bases. Germline V lookup: CDR1 SGHNT, CDR2 YYREEE (reference sequence). V lost 0 bases to trimming and J lost 2 bases; unmatched junction nucleotides: 0. The CDR3 has 14 amino acids.

In nucleotides, the CDR3 is TGTGCCACCAGCAGAGATGGGACAGGAGGGTTCGAGCAGTACTTC. Protein: CATSRDGTGGFEQYF. The chain is built from TRBV15 and TRBJ2-7; 8 bases map to TRBD1. From germline, CDR1 is LNHNV and CDR2 YYDKDF (reference sequence). V was clipped by 0 bases and J by 6 bases; unmatched bases: 7. The CDR3 covers 15 residues.

V gene TRBV7-9 combines with J gene TRBJ1-5; D is perhaps TRBD1 (5 bases). The CDR3 consists of 16 residues. Trimming removed 1 base at V and 2 bases at J, with 12 bases between. Germline assignment: CDR1 SEHNR and CDR2 FQNEAQ (reference sequence). The CDR3 coding sequence is TGTGCCAGCAGCTTAGGGGGTATAGGGGGCAATCAGCCCCAGCATTTT. It is translated as CASSLGGIGGNQPQHF. The full variable domain, completed using reference TRBV7-9 and TRBJ1-5, is DTGVSQNPRHKITKRGQNVTFRCDPISEHNRLYWYRQTLGQGPEFLTYFQNEAQLEKSRLLSDRFSAERPKGSFSTLEIQRTEQGDSAMYLCASSLGGIGGNQPQHFGDGTRLSIL.

The chain carries TRBV27 and TRBJ2-1; 10 bases map to TRBD2. Unmatched junction bases numbered 10, after V lost 7 bases and J lost 4 bases. CDR3 length: 16 residues. CDR1 is MNHEY and CDR2 is SMNVEV in the germline V gene (reference sequence). The CDR3 spells CASNNAGLAEYNEQFF. DNA for the CDR3: TGTGCCAGCAATAACGCCGGACTAGCGGAGTACAATGAGCAGTTCTTC.

The chain couples TRBV6-1 to TRBJ2-1, with 7 nucleotides matching TRBD1. The trim removed 4 bases at V and 5 bases at J, leaving 17 bases unmatched. Per the germline V gene, CDR1 is MNHNS and CDR2 is SASEGT. The CDR3 loop spans 18 amino acids. The DNA of the CDR3 is TGTGCCAGCAGTGGGGGACAGCTCCTCACCACCCACAACAATGAGCAGTTCTTC. Translation: CASSGGQLLTTHNNEQFF.

The chain joins TRBV15 to TRBJ2-1; 8 bases fit TRBD1. The CDR3 spans 15 residues. The germline gives CDR1 LNHNV, CDR2 YYDKDF (reference sequence). J lost 12 bases, V lost 1 base, and 11 bases had no gene match. The CDR3 DNA reads TGTGCCACCAGCAGAGGAGACAGGGGAGGTCGAGGGCAGTTCTTC. Amino acid sequence: CATSRGDRGGRGQFF.

This clone was counted many times. The V and J genes are TRBV19 and TRBJ2-1; D is uncertain. V was clipped by 2 bases and J by 0 bases, with 5 bases between them. The CDR3 sequence is 14 residues long. CDR1 LNHDA and CDR2 SQIVND come from the germline V gene (reference sequence). The CDR3 DNA reads TGTGCCAGTAGTATAAAGGGCTCCTACAATGAGCAGTTCTTC. Encoded protein: CASSIKGSYNEQFF.